This note documents a single T cell receptor beta chain sequence. Deletions cut 1 base from V and 5 bases from J, with 17 bases between. Germline CDR1 reads MGHRA; CDR2 reads YSYEKL. CDR3 length: 17 amino acids. This sample stems from a study of STAT5B mutations in CD4+ large granular lymphocyte leukemia. At the level of the study: The CDR3 'QG' motif was associated with a particular HLA allele among healthy donors.

Authors' data handling: Productive clonotypes were detectable down to 2.59 x 10-5 frequency. Sequencing was performed with immunoSEQ multiplex PCR; in TCRdb, only in-frame clones are kept and a portion is missing. V and J calls and clone size come straight from that table; D and trimming were deduced from the DNA. The repertoire holds nearly 35,000 clones, with approximately 90% as singletons. The TCR was taken from a human donor in good health. Sequences were obtained from CD4+ T cells from blood buffy coats. The chain links TRBV4-1 to TRBJ1-4, with D tentatively TRBD1 (6 bases). Here the CDR3 reads CASSQGPGGDRNEKLFF. CDR3 sequence (DNA): TGCGCCAGCAGCCAAGGCCCCGGGGGCGATAGGAATGAAAAACTGTTTTTT.